Presented here are 12 T cell receptor beta chains from one specimen sequenced in a study of cytomegalovirus exposure and HLA in healthy donors. Researchers ran the PCR with 60 Vbeta and 13 Jbeta primers. Generated by immunoSEQ multiplex PCR, the TCRdb table keeps only in-frame clones and is missing some. The specimen's table records roughly 84,000 clones. Sequencing was done on a sample of PBMCs. The receptor set was obtained from a man aged 50 to 59 in good health and CMV-seronegative.

The gene calls are TRBV5-1 and TRBJ2-2, with TRBD1 matching 7 bases. The germline gives CDR1 SGHRS, CDR2 YFSETQ. The CDR3 has 14 amino acids. V lost 7 bases and J lost 4; bases outside the gene matches: 7. In DNA, the CDR3 is TGCGCCAGCGGTAGGGCAGGGGGCACCGGGGAGCTGTTTTTT. Protein product: CASGRAGGTGELFF.

This chain links TRBV9 with TRBJ1-2; D is unclear. Germline loops: CDR1 SGDLS, CDR2 YYNGEE. This CDR3 comprises 15 residues. V gave up 0 bases and J gave up 3 bases, with 12 bases separating them. Written as DNA, the CDR3 is TGTGCCAGCAGCGTAGGGGGAGAGCTGGACTATGGCTACACCTTC. Amino acid sequence: CASSVGGELDYGYTF.

V is TRBV25-1 and J is TRBJ1-2; 7 positions agree with TRBD1. Germline CDR1 and CDR2: MGHDK and SYGVNS. Losses at the gene ends were 3 bases for V and 7 bases for J; bases not matched to a gene: 11. The CDR3 length is 15 residues. The chain's CDR3 is CASSDGGQGVAGYTF. In nucleotides, the CDR3 is TGTGCCAGCAGTGATGGGGGGCAGGGGGTAGCTGGCTACACCTTC.

V and J are TRBV9 and TRBJ1-2; weak D call: TRBD1 (5 bases). The CDR3 covers 15 residues. Trimming pared 3 bases from V and 4 bases from J, leaving 16 bases between. CDR1 is SGDLS, CDR2 YYNGEE, per germline. CDR3 region: CASSAQTWQGYGYTF. CDR3 sequence (DNA): TGTGCCAGCAGCGCACAAACGTGGCAGGGCTATGGCTACACCTTC.

A word on this clone: Distinct nucleotide sequences in the sample also encode this CDR3. The genes are TRBV30 and TRBJ2-2, with D uncertain. The V end lost 2 bases, the J end lost 6 bases, and 13 bases lay between the germline ends. The CDR3 contains 14 residues. Germline-derived CDR1 and CDR2 are GTSNPN and SVGIG (reference sequence). The CDR3 DNA reads as TGTGCCTGGAGTCACGGGTTTAATTCCGGGGAGCTGTTTTTT. Translating gives CAWSHGFNSGELFF.

The genes are TRBV13 and TRBJ2-7; 8 bases map to TRBD2. The junction had 10 bases not matched to a gene; V was cut back by 5 bases and J by 4 bases. This CDR3 contains 15 residues. Germline V lookup: CDR1 PRHDT, CDR2 FYEKMQ (reference sequence). CDR3 amino acids: CASSPRAGVPYEQYF. In nucleotides, the CDR3 is TGTGCCAGCAGCCCAAGAGCGGGGGTGCCTTACGAGCAGTACTTC.

J is TRBJ2-1 and V is TRBV7-9; D unresolved. The V and J ends lost 5 bases and 0 bases respectively, with 5 bases between them. CDR1 and CDR2 (germline): SEHNR, FQNEAQ (reference sequence). The CDR3 is 13 amino acids. This chain's CDR3 is CASSRPSYNEQFF. CDR3 coding DNA: TGTGCCAGCAGCCGTCCCTCCTACAATGAGCAGTTCTTC.

This chain links TRBV9 with TRBJ2-3, with TRBD2 identical over 14 bases. Per the germline V gene, CDR1 is SGDLS and CDR2 is YYNGEE. The CDR3 runs to 18 residues. V lost 1 base to trimming and J lost 2 bases; unmatched junction nucleotides: 6. The CDR3 sequence: CASSVRGTSGGFTDTQYF. The CDR3 bases are TGTGCCAGCAGCGTACGGGGGACTAGCGGGGGATTCACAGATACGCAGTATTTT.

The rearrangement uses TRBV5-1 and TRBJ2-7; tentatively, D is TRBD1 (6 bases). Germline lookup yields CDR1 SGHRS and CDR2 YFSETQ. This CDR3 has 14 amino acids. Trimming cost V 2 bases and J 1 base, with 10 bases left between them. CDR3 sequence: CASSLLTGSYEQYF. In nucleotides, the CDR3 is TGCGCCAGCAGCTTATTGACAGGATCCTACGAGCAGTACTTC.

The CDR3 DNA is TGCGCCAGCAGCCATAATAGAGGCGCAGGGGCTCCCTACGAGCAGTACTTC. This gives the protein CASSHNRGAGAPYEQYF. V usage is TRBV4-3 and J usage is TRBJ2-7; TRBD1 might be the D (6 bases). CDR1 is LGHNA, CDR2 YSLEER, per germline. V was pared by 3 bases and J by 2 bases, with 20 bases between. This CDR3 region has 17 residues.

The chain couples TRBV27 to TRBJ2-7; 7 bases align to TRBD1. Trimming took 6 bases from V and 4 from J; bases not matched to a gene: 6. Germline CDR1 is MNHEY and CDR2 is SMNVEV (reference sequence). The CDR3 runs 13 residues. The CDR3 loop reads CASSVGTAYEQYF. In DNA, the CDR3 is TGTGCCAGCAGCGTTGGGACAGCGTACGAGCAGTACTTC.

This chain joins TRBV11-2 and TRBJ2-3; TRBD1 is a possible D gene (6 bases). Germline V lookup: CDR1 SGHAT, CDR2 FQNNGV. The CDR3 contains 15 residues. Trimming stripped 2 bases from V and 9 bases from J, with 18 bases between. This chain's CDR3 is CASSLNDAGQGTQYF. CDR3 DNA sequence: TGTGCCAGCAGCTTAAACGACGCCGGCCAGGGGACGCAGTATTTT. The whole variable domain, remainder taken from reference TRBV11-2 and TRBJ2-3, is EAGVAQSPRYKIIEKRQSVAFWCNPISGHATLYWYQQILGQGPKLLIQFQNNGVVDDSQLPKDRFSAERLKGVDSTLKIQPAKLEDSAVYLCASSLNDAGQGTQYFGPGTRLTVL.